The 5 T cell receptor beta chains below were found in one sample sequenced in a study of early T cells in non-severe SARS-CoV-2 infection. Using its own MiXCR run on the 5' RACE reads, TCRdb lists one record per CDR3 protein. Among tens of thousands of distinct CDR3 sequences listed, less than 15% were seen once. Sequencing input: whole blood. The receptors shown here come from an adult who was a healthcare worker with PCR-confirmed SARS-CoV-2 infection or an uninfected control (not recorded which).

This clonotype was observed many times. The chain employs TRBV2 and TRBJ1-1; possible D gene TRBD1, 6 bases. In germline, CDR1 is SNHLY, CDR2 FYNNEI. The CDR3 totals 14 residues. With 6 bases removed from V and 0 bases from J, the gap between germline ends came to 11 bases. CDR3 region: CASRTGHMNTEAFF. CDR3 coding DNA: TGTGCCAGCAGGACAGGCCACATGAACACTGAAGCTTTCTTT. The full variable domain, its missing parts supplied by reference TRBV2 and TRBJ1-1, is EPEVTQTPSHQVTQMGQEVILRCVPISNHLYFYWYRQILGQKVEFLVSFYNNEISEKSEIFDDQFSVERPDGSNFTLKIRSTKLEDSAMYFCASRTGHMNTEAFFGQGTRLTVV.

This clonotype was seen repeatedly, ten times or more. CDR3 sequence: CASSLGRFNNSPLHF. In DNA form, the CDR3 reads TGTGCCAGCAGCTTAGGGCGGTTCAATAATTCACCCCTCCACTTT. The rearrangement joins TRBV7-9 to TRBJ1-6; D gene uncertain. Trimming left V 1 base short and J 5 bases short, with 9 bases between. CDR3 length equals 15 residues. Germline V gene data show CDR1 as SEHNR and CDR2 as FQNEAQ (reference sequence).

Concerning this clonotype itself: This sequence may be a read error, since a much larger clone differs from it by one base. The chain uses TRBV7-6 and TRBJ2-2; 15 bases match TRBD2. CDR1 is SGHVS and CDR2 is FNYEAQ in the germline V gene. CDR3 length: 17 amino acids. CDR3 sequence (DNA): TGTGCCACCACCCGGACTAGCGGGGGGGTTAACACCCGGGAGCTGTTTTTT. Amino acids: CATTRTSGGVNTRELFF.

V gene TRBV5-1 combines with J gene TRBJ2-7; 13 bases line up with TRBD2. V gave up 2 bases and J gave up 2 bases; unmatched junction bases: 13. Per germline, CDR1 SGHRS and CDR2 YFSETQ. The CDR3 consists of 19 residues. For the CDR3, the DNA is TGCGCCAGCAGCTTATTCAGGACTAGCGGGGGCCTCGGGGCCTACGAGCAGTACTTC. Its protein is CASSLFRTSGGLGAYEQYF.

This clonotype was observed a few times. V gene TRBV7-9 combines with J gene TRBJ2-4; D perhaps matches TRBD2 (6 bases). The ends were cut back, 1 base at V and 0 bases at J, with 22 bases in the middle. Germline loops: CDR1 SEHNR, CDR2 FQNEAQ (reference sequence). The CDR3 spans 20 residues. CDR3 protein: CASSLEDSRGIPLAKNIQYF. The CDR3 nucleotides read TGTGCCAGCAGCTTAGAGGATAGCCGCGGGATACCTCTAGCCAAAAACATTCAGTACTTC. The variable domain in full, completed from reference TRBV7-9 and TRBJ2-4, reads DTGVSQNPRHKITKRGQNVTFRCDPISEHNRLYWYRQTLGQGPEFLTYFQNEAQLEKSRLLSDRFSAERPKGSFSTLEIQRTEQGDSAMYLCASSLEDSRGIPLAKNIQYFGAGTRLSVL.